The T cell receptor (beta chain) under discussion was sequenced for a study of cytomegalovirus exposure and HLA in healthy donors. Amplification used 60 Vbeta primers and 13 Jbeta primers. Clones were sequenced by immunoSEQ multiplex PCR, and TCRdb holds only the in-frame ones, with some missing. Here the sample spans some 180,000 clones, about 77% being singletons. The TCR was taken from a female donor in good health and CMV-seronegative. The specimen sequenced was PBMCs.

This chain's CDR3 is CASSPAQWGGTDTQYF. CDR3 bases: TGTGCCAGCAGTCCCGCACAGTGGGGCGGCACAGATACGCAGTATTTT. This chain uses TRBV2 with TRBJ2-3; tentative D call: TRBD1 (5 bases). Germline CDR1 reads SNHLY; CDR2 reads FYNNEI. The CDR3 has 16 residues. The V and J ends lost 5 bases and 1 base respectively, with 16 bases between them.